This T cell receptor beta chain was found in a study of OX40 agonist ivuxolimab in advanced cancers. At the level of the study: An anti-OX40 (CD134) antibody with agonistic activity, ivuxolimab, was administered to patients. Partial responses were seen in three patients, one with hepatocellular carcinoma and two with cutaneous melanoma.

The method was immunoSEQ multiplex PCR; TCRdb's version includes in-frame clones alone and lacks a portion of them. The repertoire holds 12,000 to 15,000 clones, with less than 95% as singletons. The specimen comprised CD4+ or CD8+ T cells sorted from blood, sampled in a trial of the OX40 agonist ivuxolimab. This TCR came from an adult with an advanced solid tumor such as melanoma, head and neck, liver or kidney cancer.

This CDR3 is CASQSYYGTNLYNEQFF. CDR3 DNA: TGTGCCAGCCAATCATACTACGGGACTAATCTGTACAATGAGCAGTTCTTC. This rearrangement joins TRBV2 to TRBJ2-1, with TRBD2 matching over 7 bases. The germline CDR1 and CDR2 sequences are SNHLY and FYNNEI. The trim removed 8 bases at V and 4 bases at J, leaving 17 bases unmatched. This CDR3 contains 17 residues.